What follows are 18 T cell receptor beta chains derived from one specimen sequenced in a study of T-cell reconstitution after alpha-beta-depleted transplantation in children. Using unique molecular identifiers, the investigators prepared the TCRbeta library. Each CDR3 protein is one row after TCRdb ran MiXCR on the PCR reads. The table shows about 980,000 distinct CDR3 sequences, with 25% to 30% occurring only once. The specimen comprised PBMCs, mostly from graft donor cells, sampled 360 days after TCRalphabeta/CD19-depleted stem cell transplant. All receptors derive from a boy younger than two who had a stem cell transplant for SCID, so the T cells may come from the graft donor.

The rearrangement joins TRBV12-3 or TRBV12-4 to TRBJ2-1, with 14 bases identical to TRBD2. The CDR3 covers 19 residues. J lost 3 bases, V lost 6 bases, and 13 bases had no gene match. CDR3 sequence (DNA): TGTGCCAGCAGCCTACAGGGCCCCGGACTAGCGGGGGGCTACAATGAGCAGTTCTTC. The encoded protein is CASSLQGPGLAGGYNEQFF.

The chain recombines TRBV20-1 with TRBJ2-1; TRBD2 is a possible D gene (6 bases). V was cut by 6 bases and J by 0 bases, with 15 bases left in between. The CDR3 consists of 15 residues. The germline V gene has CDR1 DFQATT and CDR2 SNEGSKA (reference sequence). The CDR3 nucleotides are TGCAGTGCCGCCCGGGACTGGAGCTCCTACAATGAGCAGTTCTTC. The encoded protein is CSAARDWSSYNEQFF.

The gene calls are TRBV12-3 or TRBV12-4 and TRBJ1-6; D uncertain. Trimming shortened V by 4 bases and J by 10 bases, and 17 bases separated the two germline ends. The CDR3 is made up of 15 amino acids. This CDR3 is CASSSRAGVASPLHF. The CDR3 coding sequence is TGTGCCAGCAGTTCCCGGGCAGGCGTTGCGTCACCCCTCCACTTT.

This clonotype was counted between two and nine times. This chain links TRBV5-1 with TRBJ2-1; the D is unclear. Germline V gene lookup returns CDR1 SGHRS and CDR2 YFSETQ. The CDR3 extends over 15 amino acids. The germline V and J ends were trimmed by 5 bases and 0 bases, with 12 bases remaining between them. CDR3 loop: CASREDIGSYNEQFF. The CDR3 DNA follows: TGCGCCAGCAGGGAAGACATCGGCTCCTACAATGAGCAGTTCTTC. Variable domain in full (rest from reference TRBV5-1 and TRBJ2-1): KAGVTQTPRYLIKTRGQQVTLSCSPISGHRSVSWYQQTPGQGLQFLFEYFSETQRNKGNFPGRFSGRQFSNSRSEMNVSTLELGDSALYLCASREDIGSYNEQFFGPGTRLTVL.

The table lists this clonotype with a few counts. V usage is TRBV20-1 and J usage is TRBJ2-5, with 8 nucleotides matching TRBD1. V gave up 4 bases and J gave up 2 bases; unmatched junction bases: 9. This CDR3 contains 15 residues. Germline V gene lookup returns CDR1 DFQATT and CDR2 SNEGSKA (reference sequence). Here the CDR3 DNA reads TGCAGTGCTACAAAGACAGGGGAAATACAAGAGACCCAGTACTTC. This sequence encodes CSATKTGEIQETQYF.

This clonotype has just a few counts. The rearrangement uses TRBV14 and TRBJ2-3; a possible D gene is TRBD2 (6 bases). CDR3 length equals 16 residues. Trimming removed 1 base from V and 6 bases from J, with 17 bases in between. CDR1 and CDR2 from the germline V gene are SGHDN and FVKESK. The CDR3 bases are TGTGCCAGCAGCCAAGTTGGCGGGCTTCGGGGGGATACGCAGTATTTT. Encoded protein: CASSQVGGLRGDTQYF.

This clonotype turned up a few times. The gene calls are TRBV5-5 and TRBJ2-5; D may be TRBD1 (6 bases). The germline gives CDR1 SGHKS, CDR2 YYEKEE (reference sequence). This CDR3 has 13 amino acids. The V and J ends lost 4 bases and 4 bases respectively, with 11 bases between them. CDR3 DNA sequence: TGTGCCAGCAGCGTTACAGGGAGAGAGACCCAGTACTTC. Its protein product is CASSVTGRETQYF.

This clonotype was seen only a few times. V and J are TRBV5-1 and TRBJ2-1; 7 bases are a match to TRBD2. This CDR3 has 14 residues. V dropped 3 bases and J dropped 7; count of bases not matched to a gene: 7. Germline CDR1 is SGHRS and CDR2 is YFSETQ. In nucleotides, the CDR3 is TGCGCCAGCAGCTCCATCGACGGGGGGAATGAGCAGTTCTTC. Its protein product is CASSSIDGGNEQFF.

This clonotype was observed a few times. The chain combines TRBV20-1 with TRBJ1-1, with D tentatively TRBD1 (6 bases). Trimming shortened V by 3 bases and J by 7 bases, and 12 bases separated the two germline ends. CDR3 length: 12 amino acids. CDR1 DFQATT and CDR2 SNEGSKA come from the germline V gene (reference sequence). The CDR3 here is CSASRGGLEAFF. The DNA of the CDR3 is TGCAGTGCTAGCCGAGGGGGACTTGAAGCTTTCTTT.

In this sample, this clonotype turned up a few times. The chain is built from TRBV20-1 and TRBJ1-5; D is unclear. CDR1 is DFQATT, CDR2 SNEGSKA, per germline (reference sequence). The CDR3 spans 16 residues. Trimming shortened V by 3 bases and J by 4 bases, and 19 bases separated the two germline ends. The CDR3 region has the DNA TGCAGTGCTAGTCCCTCCGCCTCTAGAGGGAATCAGCCCCAGCATTTT. Amino acids: CSASPSASRGNQPQHF.

The rearrangement uses TRBV12-3 or TRBV12-4 and TRBJ1-1; TRBD1 is a possible D gene (5 bases). V was clipped by 1 base and J by 2 bases, with 8 bases between them. There are 14 residues in the CDR3. Written as DNA, the CDR3 is TGTGCCAGCAGTTTAGTTGACAGCAACACTGAAGCTTTCTTT. Its translation is CASSLVDSNTEAFF.

Turning to this clonotype: It is likely a read error, because the conserved phenylalanine at the end of the CDR3 is missing. CDR3: CASSRNRGTNEKLFC. As DNA, the CDR3 is TGTGCCAGCAGCCGGAACAGGGGAACTAATGAAAAACTGTTTTGT. This sequence joins TRBV12-3 or TRBV12-4 and TRBJ1-4; 7 bases are a match to TRBD1. V dropped 6 bases and J dropped 1; count of bases not matched to a gene: 5. The CDR3 covers 15 residues.

There are a few counts of this clonotype. One end of the junction fails to match germline, which may point to a read error. This chain uses TRBV29-1 with TRBJ1-1, with D tentatively TRBD1 (6 bases). The CDR3 consists of 13 residues. CDR1 is SQVTM and CDR2 is ANQGSEA in the germline V gene. The CDR3 loop is CSAEDRPRPEAFF. CDR3 DNA sequence: TGCAGCGCTGAAGACAGGCCGAGGCCTGAAGCTTTCTTT.

The J gene is TRBJ1-3, the V gene TRBV7-9; 8 nucleotides align to TRBD1. The CDR3 is 14 residues long. After removal of 2 bases from V and 9 bases from J, the junction contained 6 bases not matched to a gene. The germline gives CDR1 SEHNR, CDR2 FQNEAQ (reference sequence). The CDR3 is CASSLSGGQSTIYF. The CDR3 DNA follows: TGTGCCAGCAGCTTATCAGGGGGCCAGAGCACCATATATTTT.

This chain links TRBV20-1 with TRBJ2-3; D unclear. V was shortened by 1 base and J by 2 bases, with 19 bases between the two germline ends. In germline, CDR1 is DFQATT, CDR2 SNEGSKA (reference sequence). This CDR3 has 17 residues. The chain's CDR3 is CSARGPIGALYTDTQYF. The CDR3 bases are TGCAGTGCTAGAGGCCCTATAGGAGCCCTCTACACAGATACGCAGTATTTT.

The V call is TRBV29-1, the J call TRBJ1-1; D unresolved. The CDR3 covers 14 residues. CDR1 SQVTM and CDR2 ANQGSEA come from the germline V gene. Trimming removed 6 bases at V and 1 base at J, with 15 bases between. The CDR3 protein is CSVRARLSNTEAFF. DNA of the CDR3: TGCAGCGTAAGGGCGCGTTTATCGAACACTGAAGCTTTCTTT.

This chain links TRBV28 with TRBJ1-1; D unclear. Germline-derived CDR1 and CDR2 are MDHEN and SYDVKM. Trimming took 7 bases from V and 1 from J, leaving 13 bases between them. The CDR3 is 14 amino acids. This chain's CDR3 is CASKRSGWNTEAFF. The CDR3, as DNA: TGTGCCAGCAAGCGGAGTGGTTGGAACACTGAAGCTTTCTTT.

The chain couples TRBV12-3 or TRBV12-4 to TRBJ2-7; D unclear. The CDR3 contains 14 residues. V was clipped by 7 bases and J by 8 bases, with 21 bases between them. The CDR3 bases are TGTGCCAGCACCCTTCCCGGGTCTTCGCCCAAGCAGTACTTC. It is translated as CASTLPGSSPKQYF.